This T cell receptor beta chain is from a study of blood T cell repertoires in COVID-19. In germline, CDR1 is LNHDA, CDR2 SQIVND (reference sequence). V dropped 9 bases and J dropped 4; count of bases not matched to a gene: 7. This CDR3 region has 14 residues. The data were produced by immunoSEQ multiplex PCR, yet TCRdb's version contains in-frame clones alone and is incomplete. In the table there are 150,000 to 160,000 clones, 91% of which are singletons. This clonotype originated in a man aged 45-65 years with acute or convalescent COVID-19. The specimen was peripheral blood. J is TRBJ2-2 and V is TRBV19, with 8 bases fitting TRBD1. The DNA for the CDR3 is TGTGCCAGCAGGGGACAGGCCACCACCGGGGAGCTGTTTTTT. Protein product: CASRGQATTGELFF. Looking up the rest from reference TRBV19 and TRBJ2-2 gives the full variable domain: DGGITQSPKYLFRKEGQNVTLSCEQNLNHDAMYWYRQDPGQGLRLIYYSQIVNDFQKGDIAEGYSVSREKKESFPLTVTSAQKNPTAFYLCASRGQATTGELFFGEGSRLTVL.